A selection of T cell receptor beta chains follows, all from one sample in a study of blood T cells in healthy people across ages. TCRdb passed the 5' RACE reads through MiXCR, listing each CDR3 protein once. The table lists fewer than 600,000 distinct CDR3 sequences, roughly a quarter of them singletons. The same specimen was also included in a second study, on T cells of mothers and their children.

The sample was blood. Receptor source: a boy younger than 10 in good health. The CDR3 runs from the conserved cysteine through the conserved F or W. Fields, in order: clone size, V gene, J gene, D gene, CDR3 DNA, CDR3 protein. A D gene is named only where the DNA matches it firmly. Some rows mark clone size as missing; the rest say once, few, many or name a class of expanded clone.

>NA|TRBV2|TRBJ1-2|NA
TGTGCCGTCCGGGGGCCTCAGGACACCTTC
CAVRGPQDTF
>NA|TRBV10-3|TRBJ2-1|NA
TGTGCCATCAGTGGGACAACCTACAATGAGCAGTTCTTC
CAISGTTYNEQFF
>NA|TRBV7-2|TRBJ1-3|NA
TGTGCCAGCAGCGTAGGACCGAGCTCTGGAAACACCATATATTTT
CASSVGPSSGNTIYF
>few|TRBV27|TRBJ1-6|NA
TGTGCCAGCAGTTTAGGAGGTTTCTCCTATAATTCACCCCTCCACTTT
CASSLGGFSYNSPLHF
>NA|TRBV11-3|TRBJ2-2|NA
TGTGCCAGCAGCTACAGGAACACCGGGGAGCTGTTTTTT
CASSYRNTGELFF
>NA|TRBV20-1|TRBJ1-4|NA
TGCAGTGCCCCCGGCGCCGGGGAGTTTGTGTTTTTT
CSAPGAGEFVFF
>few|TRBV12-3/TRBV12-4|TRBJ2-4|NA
TGTGCCAGCAGTCCCCGGGCCAGCCGCGGCATTCAGTACTTC
CASSPRASRGIQYF
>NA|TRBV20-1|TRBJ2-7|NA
TGCAGTGCTAGGCTGCAGGGTTCATCGGAGCAGTACTTC
CSARLQGSSEQYF
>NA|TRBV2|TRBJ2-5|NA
NA
CASSISVQETQYF
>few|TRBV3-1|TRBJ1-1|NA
TGTGCCAGCAGCCGATCGGGGAACACTGAAGCTTTCTTT
CASSRSGNTEAFF
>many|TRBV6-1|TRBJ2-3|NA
TGTGCCAGCAGTGAAAGGCAGGGGGGCCCAGATACGCAGTATTTT
CASSERQGGPDTQYF
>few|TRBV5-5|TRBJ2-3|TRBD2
TGTGCCAGCAGCTTGGGGCTAGCGGGAATAGATACGCAGTATTTT
CASSLGLAGIDTQYF
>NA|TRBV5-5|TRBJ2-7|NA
TGTGCCAGCAGCTTGAGGCAACTAGGCTCCTACGAGCAGTACTTC
CASSLRQLGSYEQYF
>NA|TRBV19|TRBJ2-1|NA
TGTGCCAGTAGTAGGTATGGCGATGAGCAGTTCTTC
CASSRYGDEQFF
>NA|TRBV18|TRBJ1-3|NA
TGTGCCAGCTCACCATCGGATGGCCCCCTAAATTTT
CASSPSDGPLNF
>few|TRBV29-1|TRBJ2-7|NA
TGCAGCGTTGAACTCCAAGGCGAGCAGTACTTC
CSVELQGEQYF
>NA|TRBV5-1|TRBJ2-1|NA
TGCGCCAGCAGCTTGGATGGTTCGAGATACAATGAGCAGTTCTTC
CASSLDGSRYNEQFF
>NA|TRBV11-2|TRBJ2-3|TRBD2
TGTGCCAGCAGCCCTCAGCGGGGGAAGACAGATACGCAGTATTTT
CASSPQRGKTDTQYF
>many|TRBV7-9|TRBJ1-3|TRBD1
TGTGCCAGCAGCTTACAGGGGGGGTCAAACACCATATATTTT
CASSLQGGSNTIYF
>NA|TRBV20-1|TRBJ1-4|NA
TGCAGTGCTAGATCGGCAGGGGTTATGGGAAAACTGTTTTTT
CSARSAGVMGKLFF
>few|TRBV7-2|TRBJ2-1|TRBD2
TGTGCCAGCAGCCCTGGACTAGCGCAGTTCTTC
CASSPGLAQFF
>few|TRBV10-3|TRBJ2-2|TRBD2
TGTGCCTACGGGAGGAGCACCGGGGAGCTGTTTTTT
CAYGRSTGELFF
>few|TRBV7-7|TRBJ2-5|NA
TGTGCCAGCAGTCGAGGACCCCAAGAGACCCAGTACTTC
CASSRGPQETQYF